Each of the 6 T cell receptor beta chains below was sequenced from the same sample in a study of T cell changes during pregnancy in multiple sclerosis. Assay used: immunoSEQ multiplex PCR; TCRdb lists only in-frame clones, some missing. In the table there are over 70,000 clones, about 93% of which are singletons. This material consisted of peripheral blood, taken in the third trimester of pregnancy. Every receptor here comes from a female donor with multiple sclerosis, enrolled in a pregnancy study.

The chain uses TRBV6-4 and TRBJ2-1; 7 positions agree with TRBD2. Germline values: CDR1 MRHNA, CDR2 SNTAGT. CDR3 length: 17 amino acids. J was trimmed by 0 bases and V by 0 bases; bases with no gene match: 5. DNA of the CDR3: TGTGCCAGCAGTGACTCGGGGGGGGGAGGCTCCTACAATGAGCAGTTCTTC. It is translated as CASSDSGGGGSYNEQFF.

CDR3 sequence reads: CASSLVGVQETQYF. The CDR3 DNA is TGTGCCAGCAGCTTGGTTGGAGTTCAAGAGACCCAGTACTTC. The chain employs TRBV5-6 and TRBJ2-5; unclear D gene. The CDR3 consists of 14 residues. V shed 0 bases and J shed 2 bases, with 8 bases lying between them. Germline V gene lookup returns CDR1 SGHDT and CDR2 YYEEEE.

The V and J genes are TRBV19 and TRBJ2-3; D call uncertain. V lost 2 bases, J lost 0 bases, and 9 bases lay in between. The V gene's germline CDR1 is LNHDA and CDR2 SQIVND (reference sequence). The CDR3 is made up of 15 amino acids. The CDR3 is CASSISADSTDTQYF. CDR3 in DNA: TGTGCCAGTAGTATATCCGCGGATAGCACAGATACGCAGTATTTT.

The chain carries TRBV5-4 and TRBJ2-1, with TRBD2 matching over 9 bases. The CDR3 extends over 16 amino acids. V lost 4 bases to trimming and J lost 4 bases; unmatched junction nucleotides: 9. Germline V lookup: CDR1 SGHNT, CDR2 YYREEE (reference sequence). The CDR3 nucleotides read TGTGCCAGCAGCCCCTTGGGAGCGGGAGGTTACAATGAGCAGTTCTTC. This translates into CASSPLGAGGYNEQFF.

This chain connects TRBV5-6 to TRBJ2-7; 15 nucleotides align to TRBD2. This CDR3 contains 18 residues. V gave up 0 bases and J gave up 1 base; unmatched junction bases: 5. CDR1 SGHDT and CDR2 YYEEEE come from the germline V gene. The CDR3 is CASSLVRTSGRASYEQYF. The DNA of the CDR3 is TGTGCCAGCAGCTTGGTTAGGACTAGCGGGAGGGCTTCCTACGAGCAGTACTTC. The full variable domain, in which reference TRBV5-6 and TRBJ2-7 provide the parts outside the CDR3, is DAGVTQSPTHLIKTRGQQVTLRCSPKSGHDTVSWYQQALGQGPQFIFQYYEEEERQRGNFPDRFSGHQFPNYSSELNVNALLLGDSALYLCASSLVRTSGRASYEQYFGPGTRLTVT.

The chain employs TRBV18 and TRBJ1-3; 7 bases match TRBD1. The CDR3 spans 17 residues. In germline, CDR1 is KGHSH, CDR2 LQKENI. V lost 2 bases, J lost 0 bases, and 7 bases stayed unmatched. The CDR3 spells CASSPGDSGGSGNTIYF. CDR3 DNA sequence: TGTGCCAGCTCACCAGGGGACAGCGGAGGCTCTGGAAACACCATATATTTT.